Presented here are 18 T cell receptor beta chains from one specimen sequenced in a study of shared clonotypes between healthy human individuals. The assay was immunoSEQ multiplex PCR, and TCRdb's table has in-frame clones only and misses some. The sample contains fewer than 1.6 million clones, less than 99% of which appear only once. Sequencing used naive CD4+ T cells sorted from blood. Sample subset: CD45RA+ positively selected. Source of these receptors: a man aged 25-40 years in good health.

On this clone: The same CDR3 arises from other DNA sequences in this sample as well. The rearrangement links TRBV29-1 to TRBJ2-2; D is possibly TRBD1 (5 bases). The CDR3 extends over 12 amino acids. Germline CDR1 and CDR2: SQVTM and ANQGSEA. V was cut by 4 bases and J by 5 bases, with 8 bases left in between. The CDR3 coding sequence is TGCAGCGTTGGGCAGGGAACCGGGGAGCTGTTTTTT. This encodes CSVGQGTGELFF.

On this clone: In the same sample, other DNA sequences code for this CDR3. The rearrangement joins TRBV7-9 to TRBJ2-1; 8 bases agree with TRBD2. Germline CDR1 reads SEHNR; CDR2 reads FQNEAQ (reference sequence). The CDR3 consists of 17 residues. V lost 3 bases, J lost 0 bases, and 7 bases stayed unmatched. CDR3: CASSFATSGSSYNEQFF. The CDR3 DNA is TGTGCCAGCAGCTTCGCCACTAGCGGTAGCTCCTACAATGAGCAGTTCTTC. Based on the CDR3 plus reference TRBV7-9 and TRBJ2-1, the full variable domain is DTGVSQNPRHKITKRGQNVTFRCDPISEHNRLYWYRQTLGQGPEFLTYFQNEAQLEKSRLLSDRFSAERPKGSFSTLEIQRTEQGDSAMYLCASSFATSGSSYNEQFFGPGTRLTVL.

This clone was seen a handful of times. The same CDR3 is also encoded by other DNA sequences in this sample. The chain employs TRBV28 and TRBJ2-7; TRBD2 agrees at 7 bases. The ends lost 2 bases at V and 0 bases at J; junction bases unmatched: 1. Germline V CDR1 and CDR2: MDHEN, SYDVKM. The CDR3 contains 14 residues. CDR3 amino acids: CASSLGGSSYEQYF. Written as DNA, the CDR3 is TGTGCCAGCAGTTTAGGCGGGAGCTCCTACGAGCAGTACTTC.

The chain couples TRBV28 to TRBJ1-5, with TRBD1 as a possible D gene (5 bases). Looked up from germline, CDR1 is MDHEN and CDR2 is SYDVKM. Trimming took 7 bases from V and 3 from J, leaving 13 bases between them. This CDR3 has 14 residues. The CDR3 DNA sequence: TGTGCCAGCACCCCCTGGGGGTCCAATCAGCCCCAGCATTTT. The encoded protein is CASTPWGSNQPQHF.

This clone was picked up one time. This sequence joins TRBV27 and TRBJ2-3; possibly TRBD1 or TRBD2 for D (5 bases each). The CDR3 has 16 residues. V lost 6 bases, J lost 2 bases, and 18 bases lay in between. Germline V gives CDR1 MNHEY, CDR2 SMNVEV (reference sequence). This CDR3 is CASSLLGVGTTDTQYF. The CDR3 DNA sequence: TGTGCCAGCAGCCTACTGGGGGTAGGGACCACAGATACGCAGTATTTT.

The CDR3 loop is CASSPPLRQGVHEQYF. The CDR3 DNA sequence: TGTGCCAGCAGCCCTCCGCTGCGCCAGGGGGTACACGAGCAGTACTTC. The V call is TRBV28, the J call TRBJ2-7; 7 bases line up with TRBD1. The V and J ends lost 6 bases and 5 bases, in that order; junction bases with no gene match: 16. The germline gives CDR1 MDHEN, CDR2 SYDVKM. The CDR3 runs to 16 residues.

CDR3 sequence reads: CAWRRWDRGFTDTQYF. CDR3 nucleotides: TGTGCCTGGAGGCGTTGGGACAGGGGCTTCACAGATACGCAGTATTTT. V usage is TRBV30 and J usage is TRBJ2-3; 10 bases are a match to TRBD1. J gave up 2 bases and V 3 bases, and 8 bases lay outside the gene matches. The CDR3 is made up of 16 amino acids. Germline assignment: CDR1 GTSNPN and CDR2 SVGIG (reference sequence).

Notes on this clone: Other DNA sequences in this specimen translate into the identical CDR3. Here the CDR3 DNA reads TGCGCCAGCAGCTCGGGACTAGCGGGCTACGAGCAGTACTTC. It yields the protein CASSSGLAGYEQYF. The chain is built from TRBV5-1 and TRBJ2-7; 12 nucleotides match TRBD2. The germline V gene has CDR1 SGHRS and CDR2 YFSETQ. This CDR3 is built from 14 residues. The trim removed 3 bases at V and 3 bases at J, leaving 1 base unmatched.

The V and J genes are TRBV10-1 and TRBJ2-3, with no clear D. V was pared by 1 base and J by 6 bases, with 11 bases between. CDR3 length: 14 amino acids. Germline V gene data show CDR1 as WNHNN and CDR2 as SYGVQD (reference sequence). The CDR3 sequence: CASSEYSTEDTQYF. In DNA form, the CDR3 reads TGCGCCAGCAGTGAGTACAGTACTGAGGATACGCAGTATTTT.

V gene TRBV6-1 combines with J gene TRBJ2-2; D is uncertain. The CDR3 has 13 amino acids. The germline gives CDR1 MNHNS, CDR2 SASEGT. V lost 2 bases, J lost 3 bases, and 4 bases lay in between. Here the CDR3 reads CASSEYDTGELFF. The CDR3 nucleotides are TGTGCCAGCAGTGAATACGACACCGGGGAGCTGTTTTTT.

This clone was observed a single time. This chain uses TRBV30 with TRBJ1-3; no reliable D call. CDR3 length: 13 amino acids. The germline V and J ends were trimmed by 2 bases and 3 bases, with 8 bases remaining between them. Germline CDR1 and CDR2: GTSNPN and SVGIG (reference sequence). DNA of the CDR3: TGTGCCTGGAGTCTTTATCGTGGAAACACCATATATTTT. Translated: CAWSLYRGNTIYF.

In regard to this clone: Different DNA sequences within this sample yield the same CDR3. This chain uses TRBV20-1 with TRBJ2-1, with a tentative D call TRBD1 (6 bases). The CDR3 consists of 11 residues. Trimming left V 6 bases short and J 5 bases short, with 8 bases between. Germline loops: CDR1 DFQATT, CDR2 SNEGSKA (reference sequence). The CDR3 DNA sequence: TGCAGTGCCAGGACAGACAATGAGCAGTTCTTC. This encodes CSARTDNEQFF.

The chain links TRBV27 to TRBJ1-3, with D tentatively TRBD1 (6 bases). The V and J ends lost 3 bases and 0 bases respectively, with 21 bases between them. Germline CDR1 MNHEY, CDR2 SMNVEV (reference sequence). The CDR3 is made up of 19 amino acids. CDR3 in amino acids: CASSFCRPPGGRSGNTIYF. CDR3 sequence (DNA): TGTGCCAGCAGTTTTTGTCGCCCCCCCGGGGGCCGCTCTGGAAACACCATATATTTT.

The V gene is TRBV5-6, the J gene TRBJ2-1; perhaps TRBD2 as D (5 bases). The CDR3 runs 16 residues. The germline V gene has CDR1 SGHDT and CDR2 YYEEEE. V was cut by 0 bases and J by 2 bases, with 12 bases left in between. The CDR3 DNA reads TGTGCCAGCAGCTTGGTGGGCCTAGCAGCCTACAATGAGCAGTTCTTC. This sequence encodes CASSLVGLAAYNEQFF.

In nucleotides, the CDR3 is TGTGCCAGCAGTTTGACTAGCGGGCCATACAATGAGCAGTTCTTC. This sequence encodes CASSLTSGPYNEQFF. V and J are TRBV28 and TRBJ2-1; 10 positions agree with TRBD2. CDR3 length equals 15 residues. Germline V gene sequence: CDR1 MDHEN, CDR2 SYDVKM. The junction had 3 bases not matched to a gene; V was cut back by 3 bases and J by 4 bases.

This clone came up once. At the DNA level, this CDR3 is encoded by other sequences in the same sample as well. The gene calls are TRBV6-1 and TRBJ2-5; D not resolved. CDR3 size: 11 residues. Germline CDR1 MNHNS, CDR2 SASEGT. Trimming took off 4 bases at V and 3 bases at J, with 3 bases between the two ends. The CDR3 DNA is TGTGCCAGCAGTGCAAAAGAGACCCAGTACTTC. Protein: CASSAKETQYF.

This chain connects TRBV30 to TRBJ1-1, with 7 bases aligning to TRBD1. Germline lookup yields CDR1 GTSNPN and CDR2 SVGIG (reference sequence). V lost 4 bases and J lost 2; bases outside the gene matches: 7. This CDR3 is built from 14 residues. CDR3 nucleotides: TGTGCCTGGAAAGAGACAGGGACCAACACTGAAGCTTTCTTT. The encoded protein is CAWKETGTNTEAFF.

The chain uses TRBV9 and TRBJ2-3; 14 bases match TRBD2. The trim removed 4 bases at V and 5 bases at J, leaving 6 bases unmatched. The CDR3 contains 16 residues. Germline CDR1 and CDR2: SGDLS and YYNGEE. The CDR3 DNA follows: TGTGCCAGCAGCTTTGGGACTAGCGGGAGTATAGATACGCAGTATTTT. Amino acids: CASSFGTSGSIDTQYF.